The clone carrying this T cell receptor beta chain was picked up one time. Its antigen is unknown. The repertoire was sequenced with immunoSEQ multiplex PCR; TCRdb's copy has only in-frame clones and lacks some. The table includes fewer than 75,000 clones, roughly nine tenths detected once. The data were obtained in a study of OX40 agonist ivuxolimab in advanced cancers. Across the study: At 0.01 to 10 mg/kg, ivuxolimab was administered intravenously to patients every 2 weeks. Two cutaneous melanoma patients and one hepatocellular carcinoma patient, three in all, had partial responses. Study findings and constraints: Among the lowest peripheral clonal expansion occurred in 0.1-3.0 mg/kg partial responders. CD4+ and CD8+ blood T cells expanded clonally by week 6 at 0.1 to 3.0 mg/kg.

The CDR3 is 13 residues long. CDR1 and CDR2 (germline): SGHTA, FQGTGA. J gave up 11 bases and V 2 bases, and 8 bases lay outside the gene matches. The chain employs TRBV7-3 and TRBJ2-7; 8 nucleotides line up with TRBD2. The source was CD4+ or CD8+ T cells sorted from blood, collected in a trial of the OX40 agonist ivuxolimab. The sequence derives from an adult with an advanced solid tumor such as melanoma, head and neck, liver or kidney cancer. The CDR3 is CASSLYGGGLEYF. In DNA form, the CDR3 reads TGTGCCAGCAGCTTATACGGCGGGGGGCTGGAGTACTTC.